A selection of T cell receptor beta chains follows, all from one sample in a study of cytomegalovirus exposure and HLA in healthy donors. This table comes from immunoSEQ multiplex PCR, and its TCRdb copy is limited to in-frame clones, with some not included. In the table there are about 100,000 clones, around 80% of which are singletons. Specimen: PBMCs. The receptors were gathered from a woman between 18 and 30 years old in good health and CMV-seronegative. The CDR3 runs from the conserved cysteine through the conserved F or W. D genes are given only for firm matches. The size field is filled for only some rows; it gives once, few, many or a size class.

d_call,j_call,clone_size,v_call,cdr3_nt,cdr3_aa
TRBD2,TRBJ2-6,NA,TRBV28,TGTGCCAGCAGTTCGGGACTAGCGGGGGACTCTGGGGCCAACGTCCTGACTTTC,CASSSGLAGDSGANVLTF
TRBD1,TRBJ1-2,NA,TRBV19,TGTGCCAGTAGTATGGACAGGGAGGTCTATGGCTACACCTTC,CASSMDREVYGYTF
NA,TRBJ2-5,NA,TRBV5-4,TGTGCCAGCAGCATCGACGGACGGGACTTTATCCGGGAGACCCAGTACTTC,CASSIDGRDFIRETQYF
NA,TRBJ1-1,few,TRBV5-4,TGTGCCAGCAGCTTGTTTCAGGGTAACACTGAAGCTTTCTTT,CASSLFQGNTEAFF
TRBD1,TRBJ2-7,few,TRBV6-5,TGTGCCACCTGGGACAGGGGCTACGAGCAGTACTTC,CATWDRGYEQYF
NA,TRBJ2-6,NA,TRBV30,TGTGCCTGGTATTCCATCGTTGGGGAGAGGACCTTTCGCTCTGGGGCCAACGTCCTGACTTTC,CAWYSIVGERTFRSGANVLTF
TRBD2,TRBJ2-1,NA,TRBV7-2,TGTGCCAGCAGCGCGGGACTAGCGGGAGGGGACAATGAGCAGTTCTTC,CASSAGLAGGDNEQFF
TRBD2,TRBJ2-1,NA,TRBV30,TGTGCCTGGAGTGGAATAGCGGGGGGGCACAATGAGCAGTTCTTC,CAWSGIAGGHNEQFF
NA,TRBJ1-5,NA,TRBV7-2,TGTGCCAGCAGCCCCGGTAGAGGGAACAATCAGCCCCAGCATTTT,CASSPGRGNNQPQHF
NA,TRBJ2-7,NA,TRBV7-8,TGTGCCAGCAGCTTAGCCCCGGGAGGGGGCAGGTACGAGCAGTACTTC,CASSLAPGGGRYEQYF
TRBD1,TRBJ1-6,once,TRBV5-1,TGCGCCAGCAGCTTGGATGTGCGGACAGGGGTGAATTCACCCCTCCACTTT,CASSLDVRTGVNSPLHF
TRBD1,TRBJ1-4,few,TRBV28,TGTGCCAGCACCGGACAGGCTCGTGAGGAAAAACTGTTTTTT,CASTGQAREEKLFF
NA,TRBJ2-7,NA,TRBV4-1,TGCGCCAGCAGCCAAGGTCTGAGGTCCTATGCCTACGAGCAGTACTTC,CASSQGLRSYAYEQYF
TRBD2,TRBJ2-1,once,TRBV6-5,TGTGCCAGCAGGAGACTAGCGGGAAGCGGTTATGAGCAGTTCTTC,CASRRLAGSGYEQFF
NA,TRBJ2-5,NA,TRBV18,TGTGCCAGCTCAGTACAGGGGGGGCTCCAAGAGACCCAGTACTTC,CASSVQGGLQETQYF
TRBD2,TRBJ2-5,NA,TRBV7-3,TGTGCCAGCAGCGAGGGACTAGCGGGGGTAGAGACCCAGTACTTC,CASSEGLAGVETQYF
TRBD1,TRBJ1-1,NA,TRBV10-2,TGCGCCAGCAGGGGGACAGGGGTAACTGAAGCTTTCTTT,CASRGTGVTEAFF
NA,TRBJ1-3,NA,TRBV7-2,TGTGCCAGCAGCTTAGAAGGGGCTATCTCTGGAAACACCATATATTTT,CASSLEGAISGNTIYF
NA,TRBJ2-7,NA,TRBV4-3,TGCGCCAGCAGCCAAGTTAGGGACTCCCCAGTCGAGCAGTACTTC,CASSQVRDSPVEQYF
TRBD1,TRBJ2-5,NA,TRBV18,TGTGCCAGCTCCCCTGGACAGGGTAGAGAGACCCAGTACTTC,CASSPGQGRETQYF
NA,TRBJ1-6,once,TRBV5-1,TGCGCCAGCAGCCAGGCCAGAAGTAATTCACCCCTCCACTTT,CASSQARSNSPLHF
NA,TRBJ1-6,NA,TRBV6-6,TGTGCCAGCAGTCTGGCAGGGGATGCTTCACCCCTCCACTTT,CASSLAGDASPLHF
TRBD2,TRBJ2-3,NA,TRBV9,TGTGCCAGCAGCGTAGTCCCTAGCGGGATATCGGATACGCAGTATTTT,CASSVVPSGISDTQYF
NA,TRBJ2-3,few,TRBV13,TGTGCCAGCAGCGAGAGGGGGGGCACGACAGATACGCAGTATTTT,CASSERGGTTDTQYF
NA,TRBJ2-7,NA,TRBV2,TGTGCCAGTGAGGGGGACGAGCAGTACTTC,CASEGDEQYF
TRBD1,TRBJ1-3,NA,TRBV9,TGTGCCAGCAGCGCCGGGACAGGGATCGGAAACACCATATATTTT,CASSAGTGIGNTIYF
TRBD1,TRBJ1-2,NA,TRBV4-3,TGCGCCAGCAGCCAAGATTACAGGGGGCATGGCTACACCTTC,CASSQDYRGHGYTF
TRBD2,TRBJ2-3,NA,TRBV19,TGTGCCAGTAGTATGGGCAGCGGGAGGGTCGACTTTAGCACAGATACGCAGTATTTT,CASSMGSGRVDFSTDTQYF
NA,TRBJ2-7,NA,TRBV9,TGTGCCAGCAGCGTAGGGGACACAAGCTCCTACGAGCAGTACTTC,CASSVGDTSSYEQYF
NA,TRBJ1-5,NA,TRBV6-1,TGTGCCAGCAGTGACCTCGGCAATCAGCCCCAGCATTTT,CASSDLGNQPQHF
TRBD1,TRBJ2-3,NA,TRBV15,TGTGCCACCAGCAGAGATCAGCGACAGGGTAGCACAGATACGCAGTATTTT,CATSRDQRQGSTDTQYF
NA,TRBJ2-3,NA,TRBV4-1,TGCGCCAGCAGCCAAGATGGACACCTCCCAGATACGCAGTATTTT,CASSQDGHLPDTQYF
TRBD2,TRBJ2-7,NA,TRBV6-5,TGTGCCAGCAGTCGACTAGCGGGGGACCACGAGCAGTACTTC,CASSRLAGDHEQYF
TRBD1,TRBJ2-7,NA,TRBV5-4,TGTGCCAGCAGCTTGTCGACAGGGGGCTACGAGCAGTACTTC,CASSLSTGGYEQYF
NA,TRBJ2-5,once,TRBV10-1,TGCGCCAGCCAGTACCCTAAATCAGGGGTAAGGACCCAGTACTTC,CASQYPKSGVRTQYF
NA,TRBJ1-1,NA,TRBV18,TGTGCCAGCTCACCAGTAGCGAGGGGGACGGGGATCACTGAAGCTTTCTTT,CASSPVARGTGITEAFF
TRBD1,TRBJ2-5,NA,TRBV5-4,TGTGCCAGCTCACTGAGACAGGGGGCCGGGGAGACCCAGTACTTC,CASSLRQGAGETQYF
NA,TRBJ1-6,NA,TRBV30,TGTGCCTGGGGCGCAGGCTCCAATTCACCCCTCCACTTT,CAWGAGSNSPLHF
NA,TRBJ2-7,NA,TRBV27,TGTGCCAGCAGTTTACGCGCGGCCTACGAGCAGTACTTC,CASSLRAAYEQYF
TRBD1,TRBJ2-3,NA,TRBV7-9,TGTGCCAGCATGGGGGACAGAGGTTTGGATACGCAGTATTTT,CASMGDRGLDTQYF
NA,TRBJ1-1,once,TRBV15,TGTGCCACCAGCATAGGGACAACCCCCTTCGGAATGAACACTGAAGCTTTCTTT,CATSIGTTPFGMNTEAFF
TRBD2,TRBJ2-3,NA,TRBV27,TGTGCCAGCAAGTTTGGCGGGAGTGCAGATACGCAGTATTTT,CASKFGGSADTQYF
TRBD2,TRBJ2-1,once,TRBV7-6,TGTGCCAGCAGCCAGGGACTAGCGGGAGGCCCGAGCTCCTACAATGAGCAGTTCTTC,CASSQGLAGGPSSYNEQFF
TRBD2,TRBJ2-5,few,TRBV30,TGTGCCTGGAGTTTGAGGACTAGGGAGACCCAGTACTTC,CAWSLRTRETQYF
NA,TRBJ1-6,few,TRBV4-2,TGTGCCAGCAGCCAGGACAGCCCCAATTCACCCCTCCACTTT,CASSQDSPNSPLHF
NA,TRBJ2-3,once,TRBV7-8,TGTGCCAGCAGCTTAGGAGGAGGACTTACTGCTAGCACAGATACGCAGTATTTT,CASSLGGGLTASTDTQYF
TRBD1,TRBJ2-1,NA,TRBV30,TGTGCCTGGGGGCAGGGGGTCTCCTACAATGAGCAGTTCTTC,CAWGQGVSYNEQFF
NA,TRBJ2-7,NA,TRBV9,TGTGCCAGCAGCGAAGCCGGGGTCAGCTACGAGCAGTACTTC,CASSEAGVSYEQYF
TRBD1,TRBJ2-1,NA,TRBV11-2,TGTGCCAGCAGCCCCCGGACAGGGACAACTATTGAGCAGTTCTTC,CASSPRTGTTIEQFF
NA,TRBJ1-1,NA,TRBV7-9,TGTTCCAGCAGCTTGATCCCAGGAAGGGGGACTGAAGCTTTCTTT,CSSSLIPGRGTEAFF